A selection of T cell receptor beta chains follows, all from one sample in a study of regulatory T cells in long-lasting Graves disease. TCRdb re-called the multiplex PCR reads with MiXCR, one entry per CDR3 protein. The repertoire holds roughly 500,000 distinct CDR3 sequences, with around 12% as singletons. These data were also filed under a second study, of T cells in Graves' hyperthyroidism and ophthalmopathy.

Material: peripheral blood mononuclear cells (PBMCs), obtained at new diagnosis, from a patient treated with antithyroid drugs. The source of these receptors is a woman aged 30 to 39 with Graves disease. Both conserved end residues are part of each CDR3. Size values are once, few and many counts, or a class for expanded clones, and some rows have none.

CDR3aa	v_gene	j_gene	abundance
CASSEGPPGTDTQYF	TRBV2	TRBJ2-3	many
CASSQVAARYNEQFF	TRBV3-1	TRBJ2-1	many
CAIRQGEDYGYTF	TRBV10-3	TRBJ1-2	many
CASSSIQGNQPQHF	TRBV27	TRBJ1-5	few
CASSLMRQGGNSPLHF	TRBV11-2	TRBJ1-6	NA
CASRRAGLNEQFF	TRBV4-2	TRBJ2-1	NA
CAWSNWAQGSTDTQYF	TRBV30	TRBJ2-3	many
CASSLTSESTDTQYF	TRBV7-3	TRBJ2-3	many
CASSLSGTGNQPQHF	TRBV6-1	TRBJ1-5	many
CATSRVLEETQYF	TRBV15	TRBJ2-5	NA
CASTQQGGAYEQYF	TRBV28	TRBJ2-7	many
CSVHRATDTQYF	TRBV29-1	TRBJ2-3	NA
CASCRDLEDTQYF	TRBV2	TRBJ2-3	many
CASSLVRENQPQHF	TRBV12-3/TRBV12-4	TRBJ1-5	many
CASSHDSYNEQFF	TRBV11-3	TRBJ2-1	many
CSVETSGGRGKVF	TRBV29-1	TRBJ2-1	few
CASSGNRDADTQYF	TRBV5-1	TRBJ2-3	few
CASSLFVSDWWGTEAFF	TRBV28	TRBJ1-1	many
CASSLDRNMNTEAFF	TRBV7-9	TRBJ1-1	NA
CASSLSWGGGELFF	TRBV27	TRBJ2-2	many
CASSTPHDRVNEQYF	TRBV12-3/TRBV12-4	TRBJ2-7	many
CASTDLVGSESTDTQYF	TRBV19	TRBJ2-3	NA
CAGTGQSNYGYTF	TRBV6-1	TRBJ1-2	many
CSAFSGVSTDTQYF	TRBV20-1	TRBJ2-3	few
CASSPRGPMNTEAFF	TRBV18	TRBJ1-1	once
CASGGVNQPQHF	TRBV15	TRBJ1-5	many
CASSLRRLAGGGGEQFF	TRBV11-2	TRBJ2-1	few
CASSVGPETSGRAYEQFF	TRBV9	TRBJ2-1	few
CASSLENYNEQFF	TRBV7-3	TRBJ2-1	many
CASQGLSSYNEQFF	TRBV6-1	TRBJ2-1	NA
CASSQVRTGAFF	TRBV3-1	TRBJ1-1	many
CAISGVGPLSYEQYF	TRBV10-3	TRBJ2-7	NA
CASSQDRSATTYEQYF	TRBV4-2	TRBJ2-7	few
CASSLRRGNEQFF	TRBV28	TRBJ2-1	few
CASSQDLGIAGEGRETQYF	TRBV4-3	TRBJ2-5	NA
CSQFSGGDYGYTF	TRBV20-1	TRBJ1-2	many
CASSQDAREGPINEQFF	TRBV4-3	TRBJ2-1	NA
CASSLEVRAEQYF	TRBV7-9	TRBJ2-7	many
CASSTSGRAANEQFF	TRBV7-9	TRBJ2-1	NA
CASSPGGEAQYF	TRBV7-3	TRBJ2-3	many
CASSLGLTEPKNIQYF	TRBV5-6	TRBJ2-4	few
CASSLPITGTGLMNTEAFF	TRBV11-2	TRBJ1-1	many
CASSPFTGNTEAFF	TRBV18	TRBJ1-1	few
CASSPPTGRYEKLFF	TRBV18	TRBJ1-4	many
CASSFVTYGYTF	TRBV12-3/TRBV12-4	TRBJ1-2	many
CASRTFGTGPNQPQHF	TRBV19	TRBJ1-5	many
CASSESGSPHGSYEQYF	TRBV25-1	TRBJ2-7	many
CASSWRAIYEQYF	TRBV11-1	TRBJ2-7	many
CASSTLSGLAGGREQFF	TRBV28	TRBJ2-1	many
CASSFGRERYNEQFF	TRBV11-3	TRBJ2-1	NA
CASSLYSGSEGGELFF	TRBV18	TRBJ2-2	few
CASSLGDRTVLLYNEQFF	TRBV11-2	TRBJ2-1	NA
CASSTRQGPETQYF	TRBV27	TRBJ2-5	many
CSALKLAGDHEQFF	TRBV20-1	TRBJ2-1	many
CASSLSNPQGVRRPQHF	TRBV27	TRBJ1-5	few
CASSHRTSSQETQYF	TRBV11-2	TRBJ2-5	many
CASSLMWEGRGEQFF	TRBV28	TRBJ2-1	many
CASSEGLGGIEQYF	TRBV19	TRBJ2-7	NA